Shown below are 8 T cell receptor beta chains from a single sample sequenced in a study of blood T cell repertoires in COVID-19. The protocol was immunoSEQ multiplex PCR, while the TCRdb copy is restricted to in-frame clones and leaves out a portion. The sample has around 53,000 clones, approximately 90% seen once. Sequencing was performed on peripheral blood. These receptor sequences come from a man aged 50-59 years with acute or convalescent COVID-19.

The CDR3 spells CASSIISDYGYTF. The CDR3, as DNA: TGTGCCAGCAGTATTATTTCTGACTATGGCTACACCTTC. The genes are TRBV28 and TRBJ1-2, with D unresolved. Germline V gives CDR1 MDHEN, CDR2 SYDVKM. The V end lost 5 bases, the J end lost 3 bases, and 10 bases lay between the germline ends. This CDR3 spans 13 amino acids.

The chain links TRBV6-5 to TRBJ2-1, with a weak D call TRBD1 (8 bases). In germline, CDR1 is MNHEY, CDR2 SVGAGI. V lost 4 bases to trimming and J lost 14 bases, with 21 bases between them. The CDR3 sequence is 14 residues long. The DNA for the CDR3 is TGTGCCAGCAGTTCCGGACAGGGAGGGGATAGAAAGTTCTTC. Protein product: CASSSGQGGDRKFF.

The chain has TRBV4-1 and TRBJ2-7, with 9 bases matching TRBD2. V lost 3 bases and J lost 0; bases outside the gene matches: 6. Germline loops: CDR1 MGHRA, CDR2 YSYEKL. CDR3 size: 16 residues. DNA of the CDR3: TGCGCCAGCAGCCATACGCTAGCGGGGTCCTCCTACGAGCAGTACTTC. Translating it yields CASSHTLAGSSYEQYF.

CDR3 loop: CATQVNTEAFF. CDR3 bases: TGTGCCACACAGGTGAACACTGAAGCTTTCTTT. The chain is built from TRBV25-1 and TRBJ1-1; perhaps TRBD1 as D (5 bases). This CDR3 spans 11 amino acids. CDR1 and CDR2 from the germline V gene are MGHDK and SYGVNS. V was cut by 10 bases and J by 0 bases, with 6 bases left in between. The complete variable domain, with remaining parts taken from reference TRBV25-1 and TRBJ1-1, reads EADIYQTPRYLVIGTGKKITLECSQTMGHDKMYWYQQDPGMELHLIHYSYGVNSTEKGDLSSESTVSRIRTEHFPLTLESARPSHTSQYLCATQVNTEAFFGQGTRLTVV.

The chain links TRBV6-1 to TRBJ1-2; D ambiguous. Per the germline V gene, CDR1 is MNHNS and CDR2 is SASEGT. This CDR3 has 15 amino acids. The V end was cut by 3 bases, the J end by 7 bases, with 18 bases between. CDR3 in amino acids: CASSDQTLVWSGYTF. The DNA for the CDR3 is TGTGCCAGCAGTGACCAGACATTAGTCTGGTCTGGCTACACCTTC.

The chain has TRBV18 and TRBJ2-5; 7 nucleotides align to TRBD1. The germline gives CDR1 KGHSH, CDR2 LQKENI. CDR3 length: 17 residues. Trimming removed 2 bases from V and 1 base from J; junction bases left unmatched: 10. The CDR3, as DNA: TGTGCCAGCTCACCAACGACAGGGTTAGGGTTCCAAGAGACCCAGTACTTC. Its translation: CASSPTTGLGFQETQYF.

The CDR3, as DNA: TGTGCCAGCAGTTACTCTGCGGGGGGCTCCTACGAGCAGTACTTC. This translates into CASSYSAGGSYEQYF. V is TRBV6-5 and J is TRBJ2-7; 8 bases map to TRBD2. CDR3 length: 15 residues. CDR1 and CDR2 (germline): MNHEY, SVGAGI. Losses at the gene ends were 0 bases for V and 0 bases for J; bases not matched to a gene: 1.

J is TRBJ2-5 and V is TRBV6-1; 11 nucleotides match TRBD1. The CDR3 has 15 residues. V dropped 2 bases and J dropped 5; count of bases not matched to a gene: 4. Germline V gene lookup returns CDR1 MNHNS and CDR2 SASEGT. This chain's CDR3 is CASSEWTGGWETQYF. CDR3 DNA sequence: TGTGCCAGCAGTGAATGGACAGGGGGCTGGGAGACCCAGTACTTC.